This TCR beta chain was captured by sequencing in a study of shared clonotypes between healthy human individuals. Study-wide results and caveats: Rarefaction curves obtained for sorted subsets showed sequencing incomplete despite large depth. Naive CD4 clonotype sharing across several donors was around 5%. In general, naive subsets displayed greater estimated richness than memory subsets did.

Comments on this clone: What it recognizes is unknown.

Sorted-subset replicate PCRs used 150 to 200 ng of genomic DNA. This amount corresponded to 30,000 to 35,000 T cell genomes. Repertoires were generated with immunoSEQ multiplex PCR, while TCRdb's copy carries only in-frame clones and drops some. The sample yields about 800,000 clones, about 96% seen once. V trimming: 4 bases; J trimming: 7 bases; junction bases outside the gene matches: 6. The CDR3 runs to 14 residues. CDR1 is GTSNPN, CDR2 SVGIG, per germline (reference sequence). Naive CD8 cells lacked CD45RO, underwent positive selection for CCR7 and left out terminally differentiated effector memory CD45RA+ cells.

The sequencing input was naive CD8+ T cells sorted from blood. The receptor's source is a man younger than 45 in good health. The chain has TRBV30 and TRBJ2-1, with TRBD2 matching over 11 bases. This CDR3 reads CAWTLAGVGNEQFF. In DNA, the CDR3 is TGTGCCTGGACACTAGCGGGAGTCGGTAATGAGCAGTTCTTC.